This T cell receptor (beta chain) was retrieved from a study of blood T cell repertoires in COVID-19. About the study: Samples of COVID-19 (acute and convalescent) were obtained from the United States, Italy and Spain. Sources were T cells, B-cell-depleted T cells, or PBMCs; the material itself was cDNA or gDNA.

Source study methods: Counts of nucleated cells, estimated from reference gene primer amplification, were obtained. Produced via immunoSEQ multiplex PCR; TCRdb's table is partial and in-frame only. V and J calls and clone size come straight from that table; D and trimming were deduced from the DNA. This table has around 120,000 clones, roughly nine tenths appearing once. V lost 3 bases and J lost 7, with 16 bases in between. Germline V gives CDR1 SGHRS, CDR2 YFSETQ. This CDR3 is 14 amino acids long. A Seattle source enrolled patients during active infection and followed them longitudinally. This sequence joins TRBV5-1 and TRBJ1-2; no reliable D call. Sequencing input: peripheral blood. The receptor was derived from a man aged 55-75 years with COVID-19, enrolled during active disease. The CDR3: CASSSTGMEGGYTF. Written as DNA, the CDR3 is TGCGCCAGCAGCTCCACGGGGATGGAGGGTGGCTACACCTTC.